This TCR beta chain was recovered during a study of blood T cell repertoires in COVID-19. The CDR3 is 14 residues long. CDR1 is KGHDR and CDR2 is SFDVKD in the germline V gene. After removal of 4 bases from V and 3 bases from J, the junction contained 3 bases not matched to a gene. This table comes from immunoSEQ multiplex PCR, and its TCRdb copy is limited to in-frame clones, with some not included. This sample has fewer than 200,000 clones, with about four fifths found just once. Sequenced sample: peripheral blood. This TCR was recovered from a human donor in a cohort sampled during active COVID-19. The chain has TRBV24-1 and TRBJ2-3, with 7 positions matching TRBD2. CDR3 nucleotide sequence: TGTGCCACCAGTGACGGGGGAGGGACAGATACGCAGTATTTT. Translating gives CATSDGGGTDTQYF.